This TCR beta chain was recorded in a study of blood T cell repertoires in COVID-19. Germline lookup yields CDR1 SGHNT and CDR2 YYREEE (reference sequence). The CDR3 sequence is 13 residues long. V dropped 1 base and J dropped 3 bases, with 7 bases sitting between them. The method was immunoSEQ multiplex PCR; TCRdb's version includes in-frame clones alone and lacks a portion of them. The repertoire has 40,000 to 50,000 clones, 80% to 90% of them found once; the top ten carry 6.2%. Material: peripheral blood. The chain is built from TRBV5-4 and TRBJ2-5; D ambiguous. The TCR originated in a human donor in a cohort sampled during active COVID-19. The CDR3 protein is CASSLFEKETQYF. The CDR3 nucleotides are TGTGCCAGCAGCTTGTTCGAGAAAGAGACCCAGTACTTC.